Below, 20 T cell receptor beta chains from the same sample are listed, as sequenced in a study of CD8+ T cells in alopecia areata. It was cDNA, reverse transcribed from extracted RNA, that served as the sequencing template. Method: immunoSEQ multiplex PCR; TCRdb's copy keeps in-frame clones and lacks some. The repertoire holds 130,000 to 150,000 clones, with roughly four fifths as singletons. Indicated treatment: oral pan-JAK inhibitor, 5-10 mg twice daily. This material consisted of CD8+ T cells sorted from blood, taken at week 4, from a patient treated with tofacitinib. These receptors were taken from a human donor with alopecia areata.

The rearrangement uses TRBV6-5 and TRBJ1-2, with TRBD1 matching 8 bases. Germline V gene sequence: CDR1 MNHEY, CDR2 SVGAGI. J gave up 6 bases and V 7 bases, and 4 bases lay outside the gene matches. The CDR3 totals 12 residues. Written as DNA, the CDR3 is TGTGCCAGCACCGAGGGACAGGATGGCTACACCTTC. This translates into CASTEGQDGYTF.

This clone was observed once. The chain uses TRBV18 and TRBJ2-7; D unclear. Germline lookup yields CDR1 KGHSH and CDR2 LQKENI. V was clipped by 0 bases and J by 7 bases, with 4 bases between them. The CDR3 has 11 amino acids. CDR3 sequence reads: CASSPPWEQYF. The CDR3 nucleotides read TGTGCCAGCTCACCACCGTGGGAGCAGTACTTC.

The rearrangement links TRBV7-9 to TRBJ2-5; D is undetermined. In germline, CDR1 is SEHNR, CDR2 FQNEAQ (reference sequence). The CDR3 is made up of 13 amino acids. The V end lost 6 bases, the J end lost 1 base, and 9 bases lay between the germline ends. As DNA, the CDR3 is TGTGCCAGCAGTCCGGCGCTCCAAGAGACCCAGTACTTC. Its translation: CASSPALQETQYF.

The gene calls are TRBV5-8 and TRBJ2-1, with TRBD2 as a possible D gene (5 bases). CDR3 size: 15 residues. Trimming removed 0 bases at V and 2 bases at J, with 9 bases between. The V gene's germline CDR1 is SGHTS and CDR2 YDEGEE. The CDR3 DNA is TGTGCCAGCAGCTTGGGTAGCGAGACCTACAATGAGCAGTTCTTC. Encoded protein: CASSLGSETYNEQFF.

CDR3 sequence: CATSRVGAGVDEQFF. The CDR3 region has the DNA TGTGCCACCAGCAGAGTGGGGGCCGGGGTTGATGAGCAGTTCTTC. The chain is built from TRBV15 and TRBJ2-1, with D perhaps TRBD1 (6 bases). V lost 1 base and J lost 8, with 15 bases in between. Germline V gene lookup returns CDR1 LNHNV and CDR2 YYDKDF (reference sequence). The CDR3 has 15 amino acids.

With regard to this clone: Mismatch with germline at one junction end may stem from a read error. The chain uses TRBV2 and TRBJ2-2; the D gene is possibly TRBD1 (6 bases). The CDR3 length is 15 residues. Germline V gene data show CDR1 as SNHLY and CDR2 as FYNNEI. The CDR3 spells CAAGDPFVNTEELFF. The CDR3 DNA follows: TGTGCCGCAGGGGACCCTTTCGTTAACACCGAGGAGCTGTTTTTT.

This clone was detected once. The chain links TRBV21-1 to TRBJ2-1; the D call TRBD2 from the table was never checked on the DNA. TRBV21-1 is classified as a pseudogene. This CDR3 spans 16 amino acids. The CDR3 DNA reads as TGTGCCAGCAGCAAATTCCGGGACGGAGGGTACAATGAGCAGTTCTTC. Translated, it gives CASSKFRDGGYNEQFF.

The V and J genes are TRBV27 and TRBJ1-1; D gene unclear. The CDR3 totals 15 residues. V shed 5 bases and J shed 0 bases, with 13 bases lying between them. The germline V gene has CDR1 MNHEY and CDR2 SMNVEV (reference sequence). The CDR3 nucleotides read TGTGCCAGCAGTCCCTATCAAGGCGTGAACACTGAAGCTTTCTTT. As protein: CASSPYQGVNTEAFF.

This chain links TRBV23-1 with TRBJ2-7, with 9 bases identical to TRBD1. TRBV23-1 is sorted into the ORF group, with uncertain function. The CDR3 is made up of 15 amino acids. With V trimmed by 0 bases and J by 4 bases, 4 bases remained unmatched. This CDR3 reads CASSQSRDRAYEQYF. CDR3 bases: TGCGCCAGCAGTCAATCGCGGGACAGGGCATACGAGCAGTACTTC.

This clone has just a few counts. This chain joins TRBV7-2 and TRBJ1-5; D call uncertain. V lost 4 bases to trimming and J lost 4 bases, with 8 bases between them. The CDR3 contains 13 residues. The germline V gene has CDR1 SGHTA and CDR2 FQGNSA. The CDR3 DNA reads TGTGCCAGCAGCTGGGGTGGTAATCAGCCCCAGCATTTT. Protein: CASSWGGNQPQHF.

CDR3 loop: CASSYGTDSYEQYF. CDR3 coding DNA: TGTGCCAGCAGTTACGGGACAGATTCCTACGAGCAGTACTTC. The V call is TRBV6-5, the J call TRBJ2-7, with 7 nucleotides matching TRBD1. The junction had 2 bases not matched to a gene; V was cut back by 2 bases and J by 1 base. The germline CDR1 and CDR2 sequences are MNHEY and SVGAGI. This CDR3 has 14 residues.

CDR3 region: CASSSGAPSYNEQFF. Here the CDR3 DNA reads TGTGCCAGCAGTTCTGGGGCCCCATCCTACAATGAGCAGTTCTTC. The V and J genes are TRBV6-5 and TRBJ2-1; TRBD1 might be the D (5 bases). Per the germline V gene, CDR1 is MNHEY and CDR2 is SVGAGI. The CDR3 has 15 amino acids. The germline V and J ends were trimmed by 4 bases and 1 base, with 11 bases remaining between them.

This clone has more than one count but fewer than ten. The chain has TRBV7-8 and TRBJ2-1, with 12 bases that match TRBD2. The length of the CDR3 is 17 residues. V was pared by 5 bases and J by 4 bases, with 9 bases of the junction left unmatched. Germline CDR1 and CDR2: SGHVS and FQNEAQ. The CDR3 DNA reads as TGTGCCAGCAGCCCTGCCCTGACTAGCGGGGGTTACAATGAGCAGTTCTTC. Amino acid sequence: CASSPALTSGGYNEQFF.

The rearrangement uses TRBV29-1 and TRBJ2-7, with 7 bases fitting TRBD1. The germline gives CDR1 SQVTM, CDR2 ANQGSEA. After removal of 4 bases from V and 4 bases from J, the junction contained 10 bases not matched to a gene. This CDR3 region has 14 residues. This chain's CDR3 is CSVVMDRQGYEQYF. The CDR3 nucleotides are TGCAGCGTTGTAATGGACAGACAGGGTTACGAGCAGTACTTC.

The rearrangement joins TRBV15 to TRBJ2-7; D is ambiguous. Trimming shortened V by 1 base and J by 4 bases, and 8 bases separated the two germline ends. The CDR3 has 13 residues. Per germline, CDR1 LNHNV and CDR2 YYDKDF (reference sequence). CDR3 protein: CATSRVEKYEQYF. The CDR3 DNA sequence: TGTGCCACCAGCAGAGTGGAGAAATACGAGCAGTACTTC.

The chain joins TRBV5-1 to TRBJ1-2, with 7 nucleotides matching TRBD1. This CDR3 has 15 residues. V shed 4 bases, J shed 3 bases, and the junction held 9 bases outside the gene matches. CDR1 and CDR2 (germline): SGHRS, YFSETQ. CDR3 region: CASSPSLGQHYGYTF. DNA of the CDR3: TGCGCCAGCAGCCCCTCCTTGGGACAGCACTATGGCTACACCTTC.

The chain uses TRBV7-2 and TRBJ2-5; 7 bases line up with TRBD2. CDR1 SGHTA and CDR2 FQGNSA come from the germline V gene. The CDR3 runs 15 residues. V gave up 2 bases and J gave up 5 bases; unmatched junction bases: 8. The DNA of the CDR3 is TGTGCCAGCAGCTTAACGGCGGGGGTTGGGGAGACCCAGTACTTC. Protein: CASSLTAGVGETQYF. Supplemented by reference TRBV7-2 and TRBJ2-5, the full variable domain reads GAGVSQSPSNKVTEKGKDVELRCDPISGHTALYWYRQSLGQGLEFLIYFQGNSAPDKSGLPSDRFSAERTGGSVSTLTIQRTQQEDSAVYLCASSLTAGVGETQYFGPGTRLLVL.

This rearrangement joins TRBV27 to TRBJ1-1, with D maybe TRBD1 (6 bases). V was trimmed by 6 bases and J by 5 bases, leaving 16 bases between them. The CDR3 covers 14 residues. The germline CDR1 and CDR2 sequences are MNHEY and SMNVEV (reference sequence). CDR3 nucleotides: TGTGCCAGCAGCTTGACAGGCCCATCGACTGAAGCTTTCTTT. This encodes CASSLTGPSTEAFF.

This chain uses TRBV27 with TRBJ2-7; D is perhaps TRBD1 (5 bases). Germline CDR1 and CDR2: MNHEY and SMNVEV (reference sequence). Trimming left V 5 bases short and J 3 bases short, with 23 bases between. This CDR3 is 17 amino acids long. CDR3: CASSLISPAGMVYEQYF. CDR3 nucleotide sequence: TGTGCCAGCAGTCTGATCTCCCCGGCAGGGATGGTCTACGAGCAGTACTTC.

The chain links TRBV11-3 to TRBJ2-1; TRBD1 matches at 8 bases. Germline-derived CDR1 and CDR2 are SGHNT and YENEEA. This CDR3 is built from 14 residues. V lost 5 bases to trimming and J lost 9 bases; unmatched junction nucleotides: 9. CDR3 residues: CASSPPQGAGEQFF. DNA for the CDR3: TGTGCCAGCAGCCCCCCGCAGGGGGCTGGTGAGCAGTTCTTC.